The rows below give T cell receptor beta chains drawn from one sample of a study of blood T cell repertoires in COVID-19. TCRdb's table, derived via immunoSEQ multiplex PCR, lists solely in-frame clones and lacks some. This sample has some 80,000 clones, with 60% to 85% found just once. Material for sequencing was peripheral blood. The receptors come from a woman at least 80 years old with active or convalescent COVID-19. Each CDR3 is given with its conserved first and last residue. A D gene is named only where the DNA matches it firmly. Only some rows state a clone size, as once, few, many or a class for expanded clones.

TRBD2	NA	TRBJ2-7	TRBV28	TGTGCCAGCAGTCGACCACAGCGGGGGACCTACGAGCAGTACTTC	CASSRPQRGTYEQYF
NA	NA	TRBJ1-1	TRBV18	TGTGCCAGCTCACCTTACGGACCGGGAGGACGGAACACTGAAGCTTTCTTT	CASSPYGPGGRNTEAFF
TRBD1	once	TRBJ1-2	TRBV6-2/TRBV6-3	TGTGCCAGCAGTTACCGTCGGACAGGGGGATCTGTCTATGGCTACACCTTC	CASSYRRTGGSVYGYTF
NA	NA	TRBJ1-3	TRBV11-2	TGTGCCAGCAGCTTACCCGGCGGGGCTGGAAACACCATATATTTT	CASSLPGGAGNTIYF
TRBD1	NA	TRBJ1-1	TRBV14	TGTGCCAGCAGCACACAGGGGGCGCGAACTGAAGCTTTCTTT	CASSTQGARTEAFF
TRBD1	NA	TRBJ1-4	TRBV19	TGTGCCAGTAGTTACCCCGGCAGGGGGGCAACTAATGAAAAACTGTTTTTT	CASSYPGRGATNEKLFF
NA	NA	TRBJ1-5	TRBV2	TGTGCCAGCAAGGGGGACAATCAGCCCCAGCATTTT	CASKGDNQPQHF
NA	NA	TRBJ1-2	TRBV18	TGTGCCAGCTCACCACCCAGGGCCCTTGGTGGCTACACCTTC	CASSPPRALGGYTF
NA	NA	TRBJ2-2	TRBV5-5	TGTGCCAGCAGCTTGGTTGGGACACTCACCACCGGGGAGCTGTTTTTT	CASSLVGTLTTGELFF
TRBD1	NA	TRBJ1-2	TRBV18	TGTGCCAGCTCACAAGAGGGGGCTTATGGCTACACCTTC	CASSQEGAYGYTF
TRBD1	few	TRBJ2-1	TRBV4-2	TGTGCCAGCACCGGACAGGGGCTAGTTGAGCAGTTCTTC	CASTGQGLVEQFF
NA	NA	TRBJ1-4	TRBV6-4	TGTGCCAGCAGCCCCCAGGCGGGCACTAATGAAAAACTGTTTTTT	CASSPQAGTNEKLFF
TRBD2	NA	TRBJ2-1	TRBV29-1	TGCAGCGTTCCGTGGCTAGCGGGGTACAATGAGCAGTTCTTC	CSVPWLAGYNEQFF
TRBD1	NA	TRBJ1-1	TRBV2	TGTGCCAGCAAAGAATATGGTGGGACAGGGATGAGCACTGAAGCTTTCTTT	CASKEYGGTGMSTEAFF
TRBD1	NA	TRBJ2-7	TRBV7-9	TGTGCCAGCAGCTGGGGACAGGGGCACTCCTACGAGCAGTACTTC	CASSWGQGHSYEQYF
NA	NA	TRBJ1-5	TRBV19	TGTGCCAGTAGTCCACCCCGGTCGGGGGTCAGCAATCAGCCCCAGCATTTT	CASSPPRSGVSNQPQHF
TRBD1	NA	TRBJ2-7	TRBV10-3	TGTGCCATCAGTGATACTGGGACAGGGAGGTACGAGCAGTACTTC	CAISDTGTGRYEQYF
NA	few	TRBJ1-1	TRBV7-8	TGTGCCAGCAGCCAAAGGCGGCTGGCCGACACTGAAGCTTTCTTT	CASSQRRLADTEAFF
TRBD1	NA	TRBJ2-2	TRBV5-1	TGCGCCAGCAGCTCCTACAGGGGGCTATCGGCCGGGGAGCTGTTTTTT	CASSSYRGLSAGELFF
NA	NA	TRBJ2-7	TRBV11-3	TGTGCCAGCAGCAGGGGCGGCTCCTACGAGCAGTACTTC	CASSRGGSYEQYF
TRBD2	NA	TRBJ2-3	TRBV3-1/TRBV3-2	TGTGCCAGCAGCCAATTTACGGGGGGGCCATTGACACACACAGATACGCAGTATTTT	CASSQFTGGPLTHTDTQYF
TRBD1	once	TRBJ1-1	TRBV9	TGTGCCAGCAGCATATACAGGGGGCCTTACACTGAAGCTTTCTTT	CASSIYRGPYTEAFF
TRBD1	NA	TRBJ1-1	TRBV12-3/TRBV12-4	TGTGCCAGCAGGGGACAGGGGGTGGCTGAAGCTTTCTTT	CASRGQGVAEAFF
NA	NA	TRBJ2-7	TRBV29-1	TGCAGCGCTCTGACAGTGGATTACGAGCAGTACTTC	CSALTVDYEQYF
TRBD1	NA	TRBJ2-1	TRBV7-9	TGTGCCAGCAGCTCACCCGGGACAGGGGCCTACAATGAGCAGTTCTTC	CASSSPGTGAYNEQFF
NA	NA	TRBJ1-1	TRBV6-5	TGTGCCAGCAGTTCTCAAGCCTGGACTCTGAACACTGAAGCTTTCTTT	CASSSQAWTLNTEAFF
NA	NA	TRBJ2-2	TRBV27	TGTGCCAGCAGATTAGGATTGGGCGTCGGGGAGCTGTTTTTT	CASRLGLGVGELFF
NA	once	TRBJ2-7	TRBV28	TGTGCCAGCCGCGCCTCGACCCTGCGGATGGACGAGCAGTACTTC	CASRASTLRMDEQYF
NA	NA	TRBJ1-4	TRBV5-1	TGCGCCAGCAAACGAGGGAGTACTAATGAAAAACTGTTTTTT	CASKRGSTNEKLFF
TRBD2	NA	TRBJ2-1	TRBV9	TGTGCCAGCAGCGAGAGGGCGGGAGCCTACAATGAGCAGTTCTTC	CASSERAGAYNEQFF
NA	few	TRBJ1-6	TRBV12-3/TRBV12-4	TGTGCCAGCAGTAGACAGAATTCACCCCTCCACTTT	CASSRQNSPLHF